These T cell receptor beta chains were read from a single sample in a study of cytomegalovirus exposure and HLA in healthy donors. Sequencing used immunoSEQ multiplex PCR; TCRdb keeps in-frame clones, though not all of them. This sample carries 45,000 or so clones, over 85% of them seen once, and the ten largest clones take 2.1%. The specimen sequenced was PBMCs. The receptors were gathered from a woman between 18 and 30 years old in good health and CMV-seronegative. Both conserved end residues are part of each CDR3. The D gene is left open where the match is weak.

j_call: TRBJ1-3
d_call: TRBD1
v_call: TRBV7-9
cdr3_aa: CASSPTWTGPMEGNTIYF

j_call: TRBJ2-7
d_call: TRBD1
v_call: TRBV29-1
cdr3_aa: CSDDRTGCEQYF

j_call: TRBJ1-1
d_call: TRBD1
v_call: TRBV6-1
cdr3_aa: CASGGQGATEAFF

j_call: TRBJ2-3
d_call: NA
v_call: TRBV28
cdr3_aa: CASSSLAGGSSTDTQYF

j_call: TRBJ1-3
d_call: TRBD1
v_call: TRBV6-1
cdr3_aa: CASSAGQGAGNTIYF

j_call: TRBJ2-7
d_call: NA
v_call: TRBV9
cdr3_aa: CASSVVPGSYEQYF

j_call: TRBJ1-5
d_call: NA
v_call: TRBV27
cdr3_aa: CASSRDNSNQPQHF

j_call: TRBJ1-2
d_call: NA
v_call: TRBV5-6
cdr3_aa: CASSFGGGANYGYTF

j_call: TRBJ1-4
d_call: NA
v_call: TRBV2
cdr3_aa: CASQKQGEKLFF

j_call: TRBJ1-5
d_call: TRBD1
v_call: TRBV27
cdr3_aa: CASSMDRGQPQHF

j_call: TRBJ1-5
d_call: NA
v_call: TRBV28
cdr3_aa: CASGLTGNQPQHF

j_call: TRBJ2-5
d_call: NA
v_call: TRBV30
cdr3_aa: CAWSVQDWQETQYF

j_call: TRBJ1-6
d_call: TRBD1
v_call: TRBV5-4
cdr3_aa: CASSLAYRQGGNSPLHF

j_call: TRBJ1-1
d_call: NA
v_call: TRBV18
cdr3_aa: CASSPSLYRNTEAFF

j_call: TRBJ2-4
d_call: TRBD1
v_call: TRBV28
cdr3_aa: CASSSSRGLIYIQYF

j_call: TRBJ1-2
d_call: NA
v_call: TRBV6-1
cdr3_aa: CASSEPPGGRGYTF

j_call: TRBJ1-1
d_call: NA
v_call: TRBV6-5
cdr3_aa: CASSYGQNTEAFF

j_call: TRBJ1-6
d_call: NA
v_call: TRBV28
cdr3_aa: CASRIHGDNSPLHF

j_call: TRBJ2-7
d_call: NA
v_call: TRBV10-3
cdr3_aa: CAIMRQTNYEQYF

j_call: TRBJ2-7
d_call: NA
v_call: TRBV20-1
cdr3_aa: CSASQGFEQYF

j_call: TRBJ2-1
d_call: TRBD2
v_call: TRBV19
cdr3_aa: CASKSGLAGANNEQFF

j_call: TRBJ2-3
d_call: NA
v_call: TRBV6-1
cdr3_aa: CASSEKTDFSTDTQYF

j_call: TRBJ1-1
d_call: TRBD1
v_call: TRBV7-8
cdr3_aa: CASSLAGTANTEAFF

j_call: TRBJ2-1
d_call: NA
v_call: TRBV6-4
cdr3_aa: CASSRGGGTHNEQFF

j_call: TRBJ1-4
d_call: TRBD1
v_call: TRBV25-1
cdr3_aa: CASSPPGQINEKLFF

j_call: TRBJ1-4
d_call: NA
v_call: TRBV5-3
cdr3_aa: CARSCFIAATNEKLFF

j_call: TRBJ2-2
d_call: TRBD1
v_call: TRBV5-1
cdr3_aa: CASSNRTGVTGELFF

j_call: TRBJ2-7
d_call: TRBD1
v_call: TRBV10-3
cdr3_aa: CAISESDRGYEQYF

j_call: TRBJ2-1
d_call: TRBD1
v_call: TRBV11-2
cdr3_aa: CASSRGTGSSYNEQFF

j_call: TRBJ1-1
d_call: NA
v_call: TRBV2
cdr3_aa: CASSVDTGGAEAFF

j_call: TRBJ2-5
d_call: NA
v_call: TRBV2
cdr3_aa: CASTLLQETQYF

j_call: TRBJ2-6
d_call: TRBD2
v_call: TRBV28
cdr3_aa: CASRTGLAGDSGANVLTF

j_call: TRBJ1-5
d_call: NA
v_call: TRBV19
cdr3_aa: CASSIALGGNQPQHF

j_call: TRBJ1-4
d_call: NA
v_call: TRBV28
cdr3_aa: CASSTEGYNEKLFF

j_call: TRBJ2-7
d_call: NA
v_call: TRBV27
cdr3_aa: CASSPPGSYEQYF

j_call: TRBJ1-2
d_call: TRBD1
v_call: TRBV6-1
cdr3_aa: CASDGQVYGYTF